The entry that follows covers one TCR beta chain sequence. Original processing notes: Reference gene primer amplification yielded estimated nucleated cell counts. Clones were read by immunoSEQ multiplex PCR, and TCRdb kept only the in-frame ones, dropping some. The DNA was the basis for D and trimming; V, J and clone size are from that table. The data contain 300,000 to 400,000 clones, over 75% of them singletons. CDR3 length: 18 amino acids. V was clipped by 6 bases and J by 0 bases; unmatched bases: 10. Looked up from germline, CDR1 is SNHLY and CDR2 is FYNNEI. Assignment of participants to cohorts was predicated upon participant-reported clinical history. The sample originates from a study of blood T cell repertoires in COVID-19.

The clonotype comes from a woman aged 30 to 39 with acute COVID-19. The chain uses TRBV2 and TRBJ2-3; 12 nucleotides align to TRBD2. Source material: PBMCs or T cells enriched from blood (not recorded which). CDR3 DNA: TGTGCCAGCAGGAAAGGACTAGCGGGGAGTGGTAGCACAGATACGCAGTATTTT. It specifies CASRKGLAGSGSTDTQYF.